The clone carrying this T cell receptor beta chain was seen more than once but under ten times. No antigen is known for it. The junction departs from the called germline gene at one end, perhaps through a read error. Bulk TCR libraries used previously described methods and listed TCR primers. TCRdb called the PCR reads again in MiXCR, with one record for every CDR3 protein. The data show about 630,000 distinct CDR3 sequences, with about 25% seen just once and 0.78% held by the top ten. CDR3 length: 14 amino acids. Looked up from germline, CDR1 is SGHVS and CDR2 is FQNEAQ. These data belong to a study of molecular identifiers for immune sequencing clone quantification. Study-level results: Clones above 20 RNA copies held over 99% of effector molecules, under 1% in naive cells.

J is TRBJ2-5 and V is TRBV7-8; TRBD1 matches at 7 bases. The TCR originated in a human donor in good health. Some libraries in this study had Jurkat cell RNA spiked in. The sample consisted of naive CD8+ T cells from blood, with Jurkat cell RNA spiked in. Specified subset: FACS-sorted CD8+CD4-CCR7+CD45RA+ naive T cells. The CDR3 nucleotides are TGTGCCAGCAGCTTAAGGGGGCGGGTAGAGGCCCAGTACTTC. Its protein is CASSLRGRVEAQYF. The full variable domain, with the rest looked up from reference TRBV7-8 and TRBJ2-5, is GAGVSQSPRYKVAKRGQDVALRCDPISGHVSLFWYQQALGQGPEFLTYFQNEAQLDKSGLPSDRFFAERPEGSVSTLKIQRTQQEDSAVYLCASSLRGRVEAQYFGPGTRLLVL.